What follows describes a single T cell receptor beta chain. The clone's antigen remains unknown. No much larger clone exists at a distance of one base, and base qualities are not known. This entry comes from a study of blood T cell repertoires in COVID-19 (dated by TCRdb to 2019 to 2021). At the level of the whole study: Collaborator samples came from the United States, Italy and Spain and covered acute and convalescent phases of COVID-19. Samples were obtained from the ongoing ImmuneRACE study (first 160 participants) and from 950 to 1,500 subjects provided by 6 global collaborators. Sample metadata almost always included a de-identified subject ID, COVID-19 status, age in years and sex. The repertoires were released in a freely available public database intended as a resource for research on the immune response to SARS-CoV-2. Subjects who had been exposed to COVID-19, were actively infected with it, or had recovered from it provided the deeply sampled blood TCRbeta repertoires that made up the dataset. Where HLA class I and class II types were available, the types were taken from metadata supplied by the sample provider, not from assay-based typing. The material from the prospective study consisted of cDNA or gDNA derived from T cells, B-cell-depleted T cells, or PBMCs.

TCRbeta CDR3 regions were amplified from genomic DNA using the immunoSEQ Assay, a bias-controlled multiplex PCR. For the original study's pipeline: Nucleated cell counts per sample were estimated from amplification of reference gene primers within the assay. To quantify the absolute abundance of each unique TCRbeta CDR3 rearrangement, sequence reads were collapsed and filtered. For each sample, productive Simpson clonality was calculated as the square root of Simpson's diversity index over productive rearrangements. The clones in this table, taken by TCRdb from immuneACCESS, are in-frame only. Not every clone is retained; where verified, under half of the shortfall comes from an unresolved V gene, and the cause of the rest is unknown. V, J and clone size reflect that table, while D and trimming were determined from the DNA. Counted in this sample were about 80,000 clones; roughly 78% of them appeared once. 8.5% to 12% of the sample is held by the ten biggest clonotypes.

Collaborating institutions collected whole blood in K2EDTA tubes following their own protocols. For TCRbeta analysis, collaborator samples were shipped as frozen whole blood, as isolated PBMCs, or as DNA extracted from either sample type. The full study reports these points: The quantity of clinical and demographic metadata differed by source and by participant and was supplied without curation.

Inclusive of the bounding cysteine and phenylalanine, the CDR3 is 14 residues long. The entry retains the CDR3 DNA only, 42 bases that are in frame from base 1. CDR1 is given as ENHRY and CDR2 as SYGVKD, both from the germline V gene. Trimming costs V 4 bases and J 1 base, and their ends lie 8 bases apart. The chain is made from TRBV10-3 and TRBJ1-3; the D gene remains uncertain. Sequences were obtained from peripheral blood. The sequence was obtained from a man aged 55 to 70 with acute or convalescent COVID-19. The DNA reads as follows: TGTGCCATCAGTGCCGGAGGATCTGGAAACACCATATATTTT. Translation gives CAISAGGSGNTIYF.